The next 14 T cell receptor beta chains were all read from a single sample in a study of lymphopenia after photon versus proton radiotherapy. The method was immunoSEQ multiplex PCR; TCRdb's version includes in-frame clones alone and lacks a portion of them. The repertoire holds around 62,000 clones, with approximately 84% as singletons. Sequences were derived from peripheral blood, sampled from a patient treated with proton-based radiotherapy. The origin of the receptors is a man aged 60-69 years with pancreatic cancer.

This chain uses TRBV11-2 with TRBJ2-1, with unresolved D. The CDR3 runs 15 residues. Germline V lookup: CDR1 SGHAT, CDR2 FQNNGV. Deletions cut 5 bases from V and 4 bases from J, with 15 bases between. The CDR3 DNA reads TGTGCCAGCAGCACTATAGTAGGAGAGTACAATGAGCAGTTCTTC. This codes for CASSTIVGEYNEQFF.

The chain is built from TRBV18 and TRBJ2-1, with TRBD2 matching 8 bases. CDR1 and CDR2 (germline): KGHSH, LQKENI. The V and J ends lost 4 bases and 5 bases, in that order; junction bases with no gene match: 7. The CDR3 totals 15 residues. This CDR3 reads CASSHAGLANNEQFF. In DNA, the CDR3 is TGTGCCAGCTCACACGCCGGACTAGCCAACAATGAGCAGTTCTTC.

The chain links TRBV29-1 to TRBJ1-4; D unclear. The germline V gene encodes CDR1 SQVTM and CDR2 ANQGSEA. The CDR3 contains 12 residues. V lost 6 bases and J lost 4, with 9 bases in between. The CDR3 region has the DNA TGCAGCGTCCCCGGAGGTAATGAAAAACTGTTTTTT. Translated, it gives CSVPGGNEKLFF. Supplemented by reference TRBV29-1 and TRBJ1-4, the full variable domain reads SAVISQKPSRDICQRGTSLTIQCQVDSQVTMMFWYRQQPGQSLTLIATANQGSEATYESGFVIDKFPISRPNLTFSTLTVSNMSPEDSSIYLCSVPGGNEKLFFGSGTQLSVL.

V and J are TRBV5-1 and TRBJ2-2, with 12 bases identical to TRBD2. The CDR3 contains 17 residues. With V trimmed by 0 bases and J by 5 bases, 5 bases remained unmatched. Germline values: CDR1 SGHRS, CDR2 YFSETQ. CDR3 in DNA: TGCGCCAGCAGCTTGGGACTAGCGGGAGTTCGGACCGGGGAGCTGTTTTTT. Translation: CASSLGLAGVRTGELFF.

The rearrangement uses TRBV2 and TRBJ2-3; 13 nucleotides match TRBD2. Germline values: CDR1 SNHLY, CDR2 FYNNEI. This CDR3 has 19 amino acids. Trimming at V came to 6 bases and at J to 1 base, leaving 13 bases not matched to a gene. In DNA, the CDR3 is TGTGCCAGCAGCGGGACTAGCGGGAAGAGGAGGGCCGGCACAGATACGCAGTATTTT. Translated: CASSGTSGKRRAGTDTQYF.

The chain employs TRBV5-1 and TRBJ1-2, with D hard to call. Germline V gene lookup returns CDR1 SGHRS and CDR2 YFSETQ. The CDR3 is made up of 15 amino acids. The V end was cut by 2 bases, the J end by 0 bases, with 11 bases between. The CDR3 reads CASSFGMEANYGYTF. CDR3 sequence (DNA): TGCGCCAGCAGCTTCGGAATGGAAGCTAACTATGGCTACACCTTC.

This clone has just a few counts. The genes are TRBV25-1 and TRBJ1-4; the match to TRBD1 covers 7 bases. Trimming took 5 bases from V and 8 from J; bases not matched to a gene: 5. The CDR3 contains 13 residues. CDR1 MGHDK and CDR2 SYGVNS come from the germline V gene. The CDR3 here is CASSSTGVEKLFF. CDR3 nucleotide sequence: TGTGCCAGCAGTAGTACAGGGGTCGAAAAACTGTTTTTT.

The V and J genes are TRBV6-1 and TRBJ2-1; the match to TRBD2 covers 10 bases. The CDR3 is 14 residues long. V lost 6 bases to trimming and J lost 3 bases; unmatched junction nucleotides: 2. Germline CDR1 reads MNHNS; CDR2 reads SASEGT. The DNA of the CDR3 is TGTGCCAGCAGGCGACTAGCGGGCTACAATGAGCAGTTCTTC. Translation gives CASRRLAGYNEQFF.

The chain recombines TRBV5-5 with TRBJ2-3; 9 bases line up with TRBD2. With 0 bases clipped from V and 6 bases from J, the junction kept 5 bases outside the gene matches. The CDR3 spans 15 residues. Germline V gene sequence: CDR1 SGHKS, CDR2 YYEKEE (reference sequence). The CDR3 is CASSLALAGWDTQYF. CDR3 nucleotides: TGTGCCAGCAGCTTGGCACTAGCGGGCTGGGATACGCAGTATTTT.

The V gene is TRBV9, the J gene TRBJ2-7; D may be TRBD2 (6 bases). V was shortened by 4 bases and J by 7 bases, with 18 bases between the two germline ends. Germline V gene sequence: CDR1 SGDLS, CDR2 YYNGEE. This CDR3 is 14 amino acids long. The CDR3 loop reads CASSPLRESREQYF. For the CDR3, the DNA is TGTGCCAGCAGCCCCCTCCGGGAGTCTCGAGAGCAGTACTTC. The variable domain in full, with the rest retrieved from reference TRBV9 and TRBJ2-7, is DSGVTQTPKHLITATGQRVTLRCSPRSGDLSVYWYQQSLDQGLQFLIQYYNGEERAKGNILERFSAQQFPDLHSELNLSSLELGDSALYFCASSPLRESREQYFGPGTRLTVT.

There are a few counts of this clone. The chain recombines TRBV10-2 with TRBJ1-2; no firm D call. The germline V and J ends were trimmed by 0 bases and 4 bases, with 12 bases remaining between them. The CDR3 has 15 residues. The germline gives CDR1 WSHSY, CDR2 SAAADI. The CDR3 nucleotides read TGCGCCAGCAGTGAGTCGTGGGCGCTGGGCTATGGCTACACCTTC. It is translated as CASSESWALGYGYTF.

This clone was seen only once. This rearrangement joins TRBV5-1 to TRBJ1-2, with 7 bases matching TRBD1. V lost 4 bases to trimming and J lost 6 bases; unmatched junction nucleotides: 12. CDR1 is SGHRS and CDR2 is YFSETQ in the germline V gene. This CDR3 is built from 15 residues. CDR3 sequence reads: CASSLTMTGLDGYTF. CDR3 DNA: TGCGCCAGCAGCCTAACCATGACAGGGTTAGATGGCTACACCTTC.

The chain recombines TRBV29-1 with TRBJ2-5, with D perhaps given as TRBD1 or TRBD2 (5 bases each). Germline CDR1 is SQVTM and CDR2 is ANQGSEA. V lost 7 bases to trimming and J lost 2 bases, with 11 bases between them. The CDR3 loop spans 12 amino acids. As DNA, the CDR3 is TGCAGCGGAGGCAGGGAGCAAGAGACCCAGTACTTC. Residues: CSGGREQETQYF.

The chain couples TRBV2 to TRBJ1-3, with D possibly TRBD1 on 5 matching bases. Deletions cut 7 bases from V and 0 bases from J, with 16 bases between. The CDR3 consists of 16 residues. Germline values: CDR1 SNHLY, CDR2 FYNNEI. The CDR3 DNA reads TGTGCCAGCACTGTGACTGGGGCTTCCTCTGGAAACACCATATATTTT. Its protein product is CASTVTGASSGNTIYF.